The rows below give T cell receptor beta chains drawn from one sample of a study of CD8 T cells in Susac syndrome. Using its own MiXCR run on the immunoSEQ multiplex PCR reads, TCRdb lists one record per CDR3 protein. The sample holds approximately 210,000 distinct CDR3 sequences, about 95% seen once. Sequences were obtained from CD4+ T cells from PBMCs. The receptors originated from a human donor with Susac syndrome. CDR3s include the opening cysteine and the closing phenylalanine or tryptophan. Each record gives: V gene, D gene, clone size, J gene, CDR3 protein, CDR3 DNA. The D gene is left open where the match is weak. Some rows have no size entry. The others give once, few or many, or a class for an expanded clone.

TRBV4-2	TRBD1	-	TRBJ2-7	CASSQTRDRGPYEQYF	TGTGCCAGCAGCCAAACCCGGGACAGGGGCCCCTACGAGCAGTACTTC
TRBV6-2/TRBV6-3	-	-	TRBJ2-5	CASGRGETQYF	TGTGCCAGCGGACGTGGAGAGACCCAGTACTTC
TRBV12-3/TRBV12-4	TRBD1	-	TRBJ2-2	CASSFPPGGTGELFF	TGTGCCAGCAGTTTCCCGCCAGGGGGCACCGGGGAGCTGTTTTTT
TRBV19	TRBD1	-	TRBJ2-2	CASSIEQGSTGELFF	TGTGCCAGTAGTATTGAACAGGGGTCCACCGGGGAGCTGTTTTTT
TRBV7-9	TRBD1	-	TRBJ1-2	CASSFNRDRLTGYTF	TGTGCCAGCAGCTTTAACCGGGACAGGCTGACGGGCTACACCTTC
TRBV10-3	TRBD1	-	TRBJ1-6	CAISWDRVSPLHF	TGTGCCATCAGCTGGGACAGGGTATCACCCCTCCACTTT
TRBV5-1	-	-	TRBJ2-6	CASSRRVIGANVLTF	TGCGCCAGCAGCCGTAGGGTGATCGGGGCCAACGTCCTGACTTTC
TRBV19	-	-	TRBJ1-2	CASSLRQEKNGYTF	TGTGCCAGTAGTCTTCGACAGGAGAAGAATGGCTACACCTTC
TRBV2	-	-	TRBJ2-3	CATQAGIDRDTQYF	TGTGCCACCCAGGCAGGGATCGATCGGGATACGCAGTATTTT
TRBV19	TRBD1	-	TRBJ1-5	CASSVGFMDREEGNQPQHF	TGTGCCAGTAGTGTGGGATTCATGGACAGGGAGGAGGGCAATCAGCCCCAGCATTTT
TRBV10-3	-	-	TRBJ2-6	CAISDNSGANVLTF	TGTGCCATCAGTGACAACTCTGGGGCCAACGTCCTGACTTTC
TRBV19	-	-	TRBJ2-6	CASTSQGLAGANVLTF	TGTGCCAGTACTAGCCAGGGGTTGGCGGGGGCCAACGTCCTGACTTTC
TRBV20-1	TRBD1	-	TRBJ2-5	CSADRDRGVEETQYF	TGCAGTGCTGACCGGGACAGGGGAGTGGAAGAGACCCAGTACTTC
TRBV27	-	-	TRBJ1-6	CASSLGQVNSPLHF	TGTGCCAGCAGTCTCGGACAAGTTAATTCACCCCTCCACTTT
TRBV15	TRBD1	-	TRBJ1-1	CATSRDKAGGTEAFF	TGTGCCACCAGCAGAGATAAGGCAGGGGGCACTGAAGCTTTCTTT
TRBV9	TRBD2	-	TRBJ2-5	CASSVSSGDPQETQYF	TGTGCCAGCAGCGTTTCCAGCGGGGACCCACAAGAGACCCAGTACTTC
TRBV6-5	TRBD2	-	TRBJ2-3	CASSYDRGGGGGTDTQYF	TGTGCCAGCAGCTACGATAGGGGCGGGGGGGGAGGCACAGATACGCAGTATTTT
TRBV20-1	-	-	TRBJ1-2	CSADTPGEGYTF	TGCAGTGCCGATACCCCAGGGGAGGGCTACACCTTC
TRBV6-4	TRBD2	-	TRBJ2-7	CASTRGGPYEQYF	TGTGCCAGCACCCGGGGGGGACCCTACGAGCAGTACTTC
TRBV29-1	-	-	TRBJ2-2	CSVGWSGELFF	TGCAGCGTTGGGTGGTCGGGGGAGCTGTTTTTT
TRBV9	TRBD1	-	TRBJ1-1	CASSPQGDTNTEAFF	TGTGCCAGCAGCCCGCAGGGGGATACCAACACTGAAGCTTTCTTT
TRBV5-1	TRBD1	-	TRBJ2-1	CASSLEPGQSYNEQFF	TGCGCCAGCAGCTTGGAACCGGGACAGTCCTACAATGAGCAGTTCTTC
TRBV27	TRBD1	-	TRBJ2-3	CASRQGQGYTDTQYF	TGTGCCAGCAGGCAGGGACAGGGGTACACAGATACGCAGTATTTT
TRBV29-1	TRBD2	-	TRBJ2-1	CSVLHRGGNEQFF	TGCAGCGTCCTACACCGGGGGGGCAATGAGCAGTTCTTC
TRBV6-5	TRBD1	-	TRBJ1-2	CASSYSPPGQGTHYGYTF	TGTGCCAGCAGTTACTCACCCCCAGGACAGGGGACTCACTATGGCTACACCTTC
TRBV5-1	TRBD1	few	TRBJ1-6	CASTLDRRSSYNSPLHF	TGCGCCAGCACTCTGGACAGGCGGAGCTCCTATAATTCACCCCTCCACTTT
TRBV12-3/TRBV12-4	-	-	TRBJ1-2	CASSWLPGNGYTF	TGTGCCAGCAGTTGGCTCCCAGGGAATGGCTACACCTTC
TRBV20-1	-	-	TRBJ2-6	CSAEGGTASSGANVLTF	TGCAGTGCTGAAGGAGGGACAGCAAGCTCTGGGGCCAACGTCCTGACTTTC
TRBV6-2/TRBV6-3	-	-	TRBJ1-6	CASTFRGGASPLHF	TGTGCCAGCACCTTCCGTGGGGGCGCTTCACCCCTCCACTTT
TRBV5-1	TRBD2	-	TRBJ2-1	CASSLAGGANNEQFF	TGCGCCAGCAGCTTGGCGGGGGGGGCGAACAATGAGCAGTTCTTC
TRBV29-1	-	-	TRBJ1-2	CSGSGTEGGYGYTF	TGCAGCGGCAGTGGGACGGAGGGAGGCTATGGCTACACCTTC
TRBV10-2	TRBD1	once	TRBJ2-7	CASSPGQGISYEQYF	TGCGCCAGCAGTCCGGGACAGGGAATCTCCTACGAGCAGTACTTC
TRBV7-2	TRBD1	-	TRBJ1-1	CASRPRTGNTEAFF	TGTGCCAGCAGGCCACGGACAGGGAACACTGAAGCTTTCTTT
TRBV12-3/TRBV12-4	-	-	TRBJ2-5	CASTAGSREETQYF	TGTGCCAGCACAGCCGGTTCCCGGGAGGAGACCCAGTACTTC
TRBV6-2/TRBV6-3	-	-	TRBJ2-5	CASSYGVGETQYF	TGTGCCAGCAGTTACGGGGTGGGAGAGACCCAGTACTTC
TRBV9	-	once	TRBJ2-3	CASHPGGSTDTQYF	TGTGCCAGCCATCCCGGGGGCAGCACAGATACGCAGTATTTT
TRBV7-2	-	-	TRBJ2-5	CASSPGLSQETQYF	TGTGCCAGCAGCCCAGGACTGTCCCAAGAGACCCAGTACTTC
TRBV20-1	-	-	TRBJ2-2	CSARDAAGKWTGELFF	TGCAGTGCTAGAGATGCGGCAGGGAAGTGGACCGGGGAGCTGTTTTTT
TRBV30	TRBD1	-	TRBJ1-3	CAWSLGQVISGNTIYF	TGTGCCTGGAGCTTGGGACAGGTGATCTCTGGAAACACCATATATTTT
TRBV6-6	-	-	TRBJ1-3	CASSYGGGNTIYF	TGTGCCAGCAGTTACGGGGGGGGAAACACCATATATTTT
TRBV28	-	-	TRBJ1-1	CASSSYSNTEAFF	TGTGCCAGCAGTTCCTATTCTAACACTGAAGCTTTCTTT
TRBV6-4	-	-	TRBJ1-1	CASSVTGYSEAFF	TGTGCCAGCAGTGTAACAGGGTATTCTGAAGCTTTCTTT
TRBV7-3	TRBD2	once	TRBJ2-1	CASSLTSGYEQFF	TGTGCCAGCAGCTTAACTAGCGGGTATGAGCAGTTCTTC
TRBV7-9	-	-	TRBJ2-7	CASSLDFSEQYF	TGTGCCAGCAGCTTAGACTTTAGCGAGCAGTACTTC
TRBV20-1	-	-	TRBJ1-1	CSARGTVGKPNTEAFF	TGCAGTGCTAGAGGGACAGTGGGAAAGCCGAACACTGAAGCTTTCTTT
TRBV10-2	TRBD1	-	TRBJ2-7	CASSDTGVRYEQYF	TGCGCCAGCAGTGATACAGGGGTGCGTTACGAGCAGTACTTC
TRBV21-1	-	-	TRBJ2-1	CASSKAASPSKWQFF	TGTGCCAGCAGCAAAGCAGCGTCACCTAGTAAGTGGCAGTTCTTC
TRBV28	TRBD1	-	TRBJ2-6	CASSVPGQGSSGANVLTF	TGTGCCAGCAGTGTTCCGGGACAGGGGAGCTCTGGGGCCAACGTCCTGACTTTC
TRBV5-1	TRBD1	-	TRBJ1-1	CASSLRTGGDTEAFF	TGCGCCAGCAGCCTACGGACAGGGGGGGACACTGAAGCTTTCTTT
TRBV9	TRBD1	-	TRBJ1-2	CASSGVGGQVEGYTF	TGTGCCAGCAGCGGGGTAGGGGGACAGGTGGAAGGCTACACCTTC